The 32 T cell receptor beta chains below come from one sample, sequenced in a study of blood T cell repertoires in COVID-19. The data were produced by immunoSEQ multiplex PCR, yet TCRdb's version contains in-frame clones alone and is incomplete. Among over 250,000 clones listed, 90% were seen once. Sequencing input: PBMCs or T cells enriched from blood (not recorded which). The origin of the receptors is a woman aged 30 to 39 who had recovered from COVID-19.

This chain joins TRBV7-8 and TRBJ2-1; 13 nucleotides line up with TRBD2. J was trimmed by 7 bases and V by 5 bases; bases with no gene match: 5. Germline V gene data show CDR1 as SGHVS and CDR2 as FQNEAQ. CDR3 length: 15 residues. The CDR3 sequence: CASSGGLAGVNEQFF. The CDR3 nucleotides are TGTGCCAGCAGCGGTGGACTAGCGGGAGTTAATGAGCAGTTCTTC.

This clone showed up just once. The CDR3 DNA follows: TGCGCCAGCAGCCAAGATTCCCCTGGGAGCTCTGGAAACACCATATATTTT. Its translation is CASSQDSPGSSGNTIYF. The V and J genes are TRBV4-3 and TRBJ1-3; no reliable D call. Germline lookup yields CDR1 LGHNA and CDR2 YSLEER. Between the trimmed V and J ends, which lost 0 bases and 0 bases, there was a span of 12 bases. This CDR3 comprises 17 residues.

This clone was recorded only once. The chain links TRBV10-3 to TRBJ1-2; 7 nucleotides align to TRBD1. Per the germline V gene, CDR1 is ENHRY and CDR2 is SYGVKD. The CDR3 is 14 amino acids. Trimming cost V 5 bases and J 4 bases; bases outside gene matches: 7. The CDR3 here is CAISFDREFYGYTF. The CDR3 coding sequence is TGTGCCATCAGTTTCGACAGGGAGTTCTATGGCTACACCTTC.

V gene TRBV9 combines with J gene TRBJ1-3; perhaps TRBD1 as D (5 bases). This CDR3 has 15 amino acids. The V and J ends lost 3 bases and 0 bases respectively, with 10 bases between them. Germline loops: CDR1 SGDLS, CDR2 YYNGEE. CDR3 amino acids: CASSAWDSSGNTIYF. CDR3 coding DNA: TGTGCCAGCAGCGCCTGGGACTCCTCTGGAAACACCATATATTTT.

The chain carries TRBV27 and TRBJ1-1; TRBD1 matches at 10 bases. From germline, CDR1 is MNHEY and CDR2 SMNVEV (reference sequence). Unmatched junction bases numbered 9, after V lost 6 bases and J lost 5 bases. The CDR3 has 15 residues. The CDR3 DNA is TGTGCCAGCAGCCGGGACAGGGGAGTGAGTACTGAAGCTTTCTTT. This sequence encodes CASSRDRGVSTEAFF.

The chain recombines TRBV6-5 with TRBJ1-1, with D uncertain. Germline-derived CDR1 and CDR2 are MNHEY and SVGAGI. V was cut by 4 bases and J by 5 bases, with 8 bases left in between. This CDR3 spans 12 amino acids. The CDR3 bases are TGTGCCAGCAGTTCCCGGGGAACTGAAGCTTTCTTT. Protein product: CASSSRGTEAFF.

The rearrangement uses TRBV28 and TRBJ1-2; weak D call: TRBD1 (5 bases). Germline values: CDR1 MDHEN, CDR2 SYDVKM. The CDR3 has 12 amino acids. The CDR3 DNA follows: TGTGCTGGTGGGGGGGTCAGATATGGCTACACCTTC. This codes for CAGGGVRYGYTF.

The chain combines TRBV6-5 with TRBJ1-1, with D hard to call. This CDR3 has 15 residues. Germline CDR1 MNHEY, CDR2 SVGAGI. Trimming shortened V by 0 bases and J by 4 bases, and 12 bases separated the two germline ends. The CDR3: CASSYSRGGGTEAFF. The CDR3 DNA sequence: TGTGCCAGCAGTTACTCGCGGGGAGGCGGCACTGAAGCTTTCTTT.

The chain is built from TRBV5-6 and TRBJ1-5; 8 positions match TRBD1. The CDR3 extends over 19 amino acids. Per the germline V gene, CDR1 is SGHDT and CDR2 is YYEEEE. J gave up 7 bases and V 4 bases, and 22 bases lay outside the gene matches. Written as DNA, the CDR3 is TGTGCCAGCAGCCACTACAGGACAGGGAGTTTTTCGTTGAGCCAGCCCCAGCATTTT. Protein: CASSHYRTGSFSLSQPQHF.

The chain uses TRBV11-3 and TRBJ2-7; tentative D call: TRBD2 (5 bases). The V gene lost 1 base and the J gene lost 4 bases, with 14 bases spanning the gap. Germline CDR1 reads SGHNT; CDR2 reads YENEEA. This CDR3 has 15 residues. The CDR3 region is CASSLGRGSFYEQYF. The CDR3 region has the DNA TGTGCCAGCAGCTTAGGTCGAGGGAGCTTTTACGAGCAGTACTTC.

V and J are TRBV19 and TRBJ1-3; 7 bases line up with TRBD1. The CDR3 spans 18 residues. Germline lookup yields CDR1 LNHDA and CDR2 SQIVND (reference sequence). V trimming: 2 bases; J trimming: 3 bases; junction bases outside the gene matches: 13. The CDR3 sequence: CASSILPSHRGGGNTIYF. The CDR3 bases are TGTGCCAGTAGTATATTACCCTCCCACAGGGGTGGTGGAAACACCATATATTTT.

V usage is TRBV6-5 and J usage is TRBJ2-7, with TRBD1 matching 8 bases. The CDR3 covers 13 residues. The trim removed 8 bases at V and 2 bases at J, leaving 5 bases unmatched. Germline CDR1 is MNHEY and CDR2 is SVGAGI. CDR3 sequence: CASFRDRPYEQYF. The DNA for the CDR3 is TGTGCCAGCTTCCGGGACAGGCCCTACGAGCAGTACTTC.

This chain joins TRBV7-2 and TRBJ2-1; the match to TRBD2 covers 9 bases. Germline-derived CDR1 and CDR2 are SGHTA and FQGNSA. This CDR3 has 14 residues. Germline trimming cut 8 bases from V and 7 bases from J; bases unmatched to any gene: 9. CDR3 amino acids: CASRPSGAQNEQFF. DNA of the CDR3: TGTGCCAGCCGCCCTAGCGGGGCCCAGAATGAGCAGTTCTTC.

About this clone: One end of the junction varies from germline; a read error may be responsible. This chain joins TRBV7-7 and TRBJ2-5, with 9 bases matching TRBD2. CDR3 size: 16 residues. Germline-derived CDR1 and CDR2 are SSHAT and FNYEAQ (reference sequence). In DNA form, the CDR3 reads TGTGCTAGCAGCTTAGAGGATAGCGGGAGTATTAAGACCCAGTACTTC. Translating it yields CASSLEDSGSIKTQYF.

The sample holds one count of this clone. The chain employs TRBV10-1 and TRBJ2-4; 16 bases line up with TRBD2. Germline V lookup: CDR1 WNHNN, CDR2 SYGVQD (reference sequence). The CDR3 length is 15 residues. V lost 4 bases, J lost 8 bases, and 2 bases stayed unmatched. For the CDR3, the DNA is TGCGCCAGCAGTGGGGGACTAGCGGGAGGGGACATTCAGTACTTC. This gives the protein CASSGGLAGGDIQYF.

The chain carries TRBV5-6 and TRBJ2-7; D is unclear. The CDR3 runs 14 residues. Germline V gene sequence: CDR1 SGHDT, CDR2 YYEEEE. Trimming left V 4 bases short and J 0 bases short, with 11 bases between. CDR3 sequence: CASSRLASSYEQYF. For the CDR3, the DNA is TGTGCCAGCAGCCGTTTGGCAAGCTCCTACGAGCAGTACTTC.

The J gene is TRBJ1-2, the V gene TRBV6-4, with D perhaps TRBD1 (6 bases). The length of the CDR3 is 15 residues. V was cut by 3 bases and J by 7 bases, with 18 bases left in between. CDR1 is MRHNA and CDR2 is SNTAGT in the germline V gene. As DNA, the CDR3 is TGTGCCAGCAGTGAAAGTTGGCAGGGGACGCCTGGCTACACCTTC. It yields the protein CASSESWQGTPGYTF.

This clone was seen ten or more times. CDR3 nucleotide sequence: TGTGCCAGCAGCTTGTTCGGAGGGACCGGGGAGCTGTTTTTT. Translation gives CASSLFGGTGELFF. This chain joins TRBV7-3 and TRBJ2-2; D is perhaps TRBD2 (6 bases). Germline CDR1 SGHTA, CDR2 FQGTGA. The V gene lost 3 bases and the J gene lost 5 bases, with 10 bases spanning the gap. The CDR3 is 14 residues long.

The V gene is TRBV19, the J gene TRBJ2-7; 9 nucleotides line up with TRBD1. Looked up from germline, CDR1 is LNHDA and CDR2 is SQIVND (reference sequence). This CDR3 comprises 16 residues. J gave up 2 bases and V 6 bases, and 11 bases lay outside the gene matches. CDR3 protein: CASRRAAGTGTYEQYF. The CDR3 DNA reads TGTGCCAGTAGGAGGGCGGCCGGGACAGGGACCTACGAGCAGTACTTC. The whole variable domain, remainder taken from reference TRBV19 and TRBJ2-7, is DGGITQSPKYLFRKEGQNVTLSCEQNLNHDAMYWYRQDPGQGLRLIYYSQIVNDFQKGDIAEGYSVSREKKESFPLTVTSAQKNPTAFYLCASRRAAGTGTYEQYFGPGTRLTVT.

The rearrangement links TRBV7-2 to TRBJ2-1, with D tentatively TRBD2 (5 bases). CDR1 is SGHTA and CDR2 is FQGNSA in the germline V gene. Trimming left V 1 base short and J 4 bases short, with 14 bases between. The CDR3 is made up of 16 amino acids. The CDR3 nucleotides read TGTGCCAGCAGCTTAGGGAACGGGATTGTTTACAATGAGCAGTTCTTC. Its translation is CASSLGNGIVYNEQFF.

This chain uses TRBV9 with TRBJ2-1; 8 positions match TRBD2. This CDR3 comprises 15 residues. V lost 0 bases to trimming and J lost 8 bases; unmatched junction nucleotides: 7. Germline CDR1 and CDR2: SGDLS and YYNGEE. The CDR3 protein is CASSVGFSGTHEQFF. Here the CDR3 DNA reads TGTGCCAGCAGCGTAGGCTTTAGCGGGACGCATGAGCAGTTCTTC.

V and J are TRBV2 and TRBJ1-5; D may be TRBD1 (5 bases). Between the trimmed V and J ends, which lost 2 bases and 0 bases, there was a span of 8 bases. Germline V gives CDR1 SNHLY, CDR2 FYNNEI. This CDR3 has 15 amino acids. The CDR3 is CASSEWGVSNQPQHF. CDR3 DNA: TGTGCCAGCAGTGAATGGGGGGTTAGCAATCAGCCCCAGCATTTT.

This clone has only one observation. This chain uses TRBV28 with TRBJ1-5, with D perhaps TRBD1 (6 bases). V was trimmed by 9 bases and J by 4 bases, leaving 10 bases between them. The CDR3 spans 12 residues. Germline CDR1 is MDHEN and CDR2 is SYDVKM. Written as DNA, the CDR3 is TGTGCCAGTGGACAGTTAAATCAGCCCCAGCATTTT. Its protein is CASGQLNQPQHF.

CDR3 coding DNA: TGTGCCAGCAGCGTGTCCAGGGGTAACTATGGCTACACCTTC. This gives the protein CASSVSRGNYGYTF. The chain joins TRBV7-2 to TRBJ1-2, with a weak D call TRBD1 (6 bases). There are 14 residues in the CDR3. Germline CDR1 and CDR2: SGHTA and FQGNSA. With 5 bases removed from V and 1 base from J, the gap between germline ends came to 11 bases.

J is TRBJ2-3 and V is TRBV4-1; no definite D call. The CDR3 consists of 16 residues. The ends were cut back, 1 base at V and 1 base at J, with 12 bases in the middle. The germline V gene has CDR1 MGHRA and CDR2 YSYEKL. The DNA for the CDR3 is TGCGCCAGCAGCCAAGGAAATAGTGGTGGCACAGATACGCAGTATTTT. Translated: CASSQGNSGGTDTQYF.

The rearrangement joins TRBV6-2 or TRBV6-3 to TRBJ2-7; D is perhaps TRBD1 (5 bases). The CDR3 covers 15 residues. CDR1 and CDR2 from the germline V gene are MNHEY and SVGEGT. The ends were cut back, 2 bases at V and 0 bases at J, with 11 bases in the middle. The CDR3 sequence: CASSYKFRASYEQYF. CDR3 DNA: TGTGCCAGCAGTTACAAGTTCAGGGCCTCCTACGAGCAGTACTTC.

This rearrangement joins TRBV2 to TRBJ2-7; the D is unclear. Trimming pared 1 base from V and 2 bases from J, leaving 6 bases between. The CDR3 totals 13 residues. The V gene's germline CDR1 is SNHLY and CDR2 FYNNEI. CDR3 bases: TGTGCCAGCAGTGAAGTGGCCACCTACGAGCAGTACTTC. Amino acid sequence: CASSEVATYEQYF.

The rearrangement links TRBV28 to TRBJ1-6; 8 bases match TRBD1. The junction had 15 bases not matched to a gene; V was cut back by 3 bases and J by 5 bases. The length of the CDR3 is 19 residues. The germline V gene has CDR1 MDHEN and CDR2 SYDVKM. The CDR3: CASSFLGRGQGQHNSPLHF. The CDR3 DNA sequence: TGTGCCAGCAGTTTTCTGGGGAGAGGACAGGGACAGCATAATTCACCCCTCCACTTT.

Concerning this clone itself: The sample holds other DNA sequences that translate to the same CDR3. The chain is built from TRBV24-1 and TRBJ1-5, with TRBD1 identical over 8 bases. Looked up from germline, CDR1 is KGHDR and CDR2 is SFDVKD. V gave up 4 bases and J gave up 1 base; unmatched junction bases: 5. The CDR3 has 16 residues. CDR3 in DNA: TGTGCCACCAGTGACTTGGGACAGGTGAGCAATCAGCCCCAGCATTTT. Its protein product is CATSDLGQVSNQPQHF.

V is TRBV28 and J is TRBJ2-1; possible D gene TRBD2, 6 bases. Germline CDR1 reads MDHEN; CDR2 reads SYDVKM. The CDR3 is made up of 14 amino acids. The germline V and J ends were trimmed by 6 bases and 3 bases, with 12 bases remaining between them. The CDR3 sequence: CASSPLGLYNEQFF. The CDR3 region has the DNA TGTGCCAGCAGCCCCCTGGGACTCTACAATGAGCAGTTCTTC.

This chain links TRBV6-5 with TRBJ2-7; no definite D call. The germline V gene has CDR1 MNHEY and CDR2 SVGAGI. CDR3 length: 11 residues. Deletions cut 6 bases from V and 7 bases from J, with 10 bases between. This CDR3 reads CASRTVREQYF. The CDR3 DNA follows: TGTGCCAGCAGAACAGTCAGGGAGCAGTACTTC.

The chain recombines TRBV5-1 with TRBJ2-7; 10 bases are a match to TRBD2. V was clipped by 4 bases and J by 2 bases; unmatched bases: 9. Germline values: CDR1 SGHRS, CDR2 YFSETQ. This CDR3 region has 16 residues. This chain's CDR3 is CASSNLGTSDTYEQYF. CDR3 sequence (DNA): TGCGCCAGCAGCAATCTCGGGACTAGCGACACCTACGAGCAGTACTTC.